One sample yielded the 2 T cell receptor beta chains listed below, sequenced in a study of blood T cells in healthy people across ages. The use of a sample-barcoded 5' primer and a J-beta primer mix characterized a second PCR of roughly 7 to 11 cycles. From the 5' RACE reads, TCRdb called clonotypes with MiXCR, one entry per CDR3 protein. The sample contains about a million distinct CDR3 sequences, around 49% of which appear only once. Material: blood. These receptors were collected from a man younger than 40 in good health.

J is TRBJ2-7 and V is TRBV3-1; no clear D. The germline gives CDR1 LGHDT, CDR2 YNNKEL (reference sequence). There are 14 residues in the CDR3. Trimming stripped 0 bases from V and 2 bases from J, with 8 bases between. Here the CDR3 reads CASSQDWQTYEQYF. CDR3 DNA sequence: TGTGCCAGCAGCCAAGATTGGCAAACCTACGAGCAGTACTTC.

This clonotype has more than one count but fewer than ten. This chain connects TRBV29-1 to TRBJ2-2; D call uncertain. The CDR3 spans 14 residues. Germline loops: CDR1 SQVTM, CDR2 ANQGSEA. V lost 2 bases and J 1 base, leaving 8 bases between the germline ends. The CDR3 loop reads CSVELRKNTGELFF. CDR3 coding DNA: TGCAGCGTTGAACTCAGGAAGAACACCGGGGAGCTGTTTTTT.